This TCR beta chain was observed in a study of blood T cell repertoires in COVID-19. Clones were read by immunoSEQ multiplex PCR, and TCRdb kept only the in-frame ones, dropping some. The sample carries over 350,000 clones, roughly nine tenths recorded once. V lost 0 bases and J lost 0, with 9 bases in between. The germline gives CDR1 SNHLY, CDR2 FYNNEI. There are 16 residues in the CDR3. J is TRBJ1-3 and V is TRBV2; no reliable D call. Sequenced material: PBMCs or T cells enriched from blood (not recorded which). This TCR derives from a woman aged 18-35 years with acute COVID-19. The CDR3 protein is CASSEAMTHSGNTIYF. The CDR3 nucleotides read TGTGCCAGCAGTGAAGCTATGACTCACTCTGGAAACACCATATATTTT.